These 14 T cell receptor beta chains originate from one sample sequenced in a study of blood T cell repertoires in COVID-19. Here immunoSEQ multiplex PCR was the method, and the copy in TCRdb shows in-frame clones only, minus some. The sample lists some 51,000 clones; 86% were seen once. Sequencing was done on a sample of peripheral blood. The receptor set was obtained from a man in his fifties or sixties with acute or convalescent COVID-19.

The V and J genes are TRBV4-3 and TRBJ1-2; D gene ambiguous. Germline CDR1 reads LGHNA; CDR2 reads YSLEER. Trimming removed 3 bases from V and 8 bases from J, with 22 bases in between. The CDR3 covers 16 residues. CDR3 sequence: CASSHPRSGGRQGYTF. CDR3 nucleotide sequence: TGCGCCAGCAGCCACCCTCGGAGCGGAGGCCGGCAAGGCTACACCTTC.

The chain carries TRBV28 and TRBJ2-1, with 9 bases fitting TRBD2. The CDR3 is 15 amino acids. Germline V gene data show CDR1 as MDHEN and CDR2 as SYDVKM. The V gene end was trimmed by 5 bases and the J gene end by 6 bases; junction bases not matched to a gene: 8. Here the CDR3 reads CASSTGLAFINEQFF. In nucleotides, the CDR3 is TGTGCCAGCAGTACCGGACTAGCGTTCATCAATGAGCAGTTCTTC.

This clone was detected only a few times. The rearrangement uses TRBV3-1 (or the pseudogene TRBV3-2) and TRBJ2-7; the D gene is possibly TRBD1 (6 bases). Trimming took 3 bases from V and 6 from J, leaving 15 bases between them. Looked up from germline, CDR1 is LGHDT and CDR2 is YNNKEL (reference sequence). The CDR3 runs 14 residues. CDR3: CASSHGTRGFEQYF. CDR3 in DNA: TGTGCCAGCAGCCACGGGACACGAGGATTCGAGCAGTACTTC.

V is TRBV6-6 and J is TRBJ1-3, with a tentative D call TRBD1 (5 bases). Deletions cut 2 bases from V and 1 base from J, with 9 bases between. The CDR3 is 15 amino acids. Germline-derived CDR1 and CDR2 are MNHNY and SVGAGI (reference sequence). The CDR3 DNA reads TGTGCCAGCAGTTACGAAGGGGCTTCTGGAAACACCATATATTTT. Protein product: CASSYEGASGNTIYF.

The chain links TRBV5-6 to TRBJ2-7; tentatively, D is TRBD2 (6 bases). From germline, CDR1 is SGHDT and CDR2 YYEEEE. The CDR3 is 14 amino acids. Trimming pared 0 bases from V and 1 base from J, leaving 8 bases between. As DNA, the CDR3 is TGTGCCAGCAGCTTGGTGCTAGCGTCCTACGAGCAGTACTTC. It specifies CASSLVLASYEQYF.

This chain connects TRBV27 to TRBJ2-3; possible D gene TRBD1, 6 bases. This CDR3 contains 14 residues. The V gene's germline CDR1 is MNHEY and CDR2 SMNVEV (reference sequence). Trimming shortened V by 5 bases and J by 1 base, and 10 bases separated the two germline ends. CDR3 DNA: TGTGCCAGCAGTCAGAGACAGGGCACAGATACGCAGTATTTT. Amino acid sequence: CASSQRQGTDTQYF.

CDR3 sequence reads: CASSGLGGNNSPLHF. Here the CDR3 DNA reads TGTGCCAGTAGTGGCCTCGGGGGTAATAATTCACCCCTCCACTTT. The chain couples TRBV19 to TRBJ1-6, with D tentatively TRBD1 (5 bases). Germline V gene sequence: CDR1 LNHDA, CDR2 SQIVND (reference sequence). The CDR3 has 15 amino acids. The ends were cut back, 5 bases at V and 5 bases at J, with 13 bases in the middle.

This rearrangement joins TRBV24-1 to TRBJ2-1; D call uncertain. The CDR3 has 18 amino acids. V was clipped by 0 bases and J by 0 bases, with 14 bases between them. Germline V gene data show CDR1 as KGHDR and CDR2 as SFDVKD. The CDR3, as DNA: TGTGCCACCAGTGATTTGTCCGCAGGCCGAAGCTCCTACAATGAGCAGTTCTTC. Its translation is CATSDLSAGRSSYNEQFF.

The gene calls are TRBV10-3 and TRBJ2-1; 7 bases line up with TRBD2. This CDR3 region has 16 residues. The trim removed 4 bases at V and 0 bases at J, leaving 6 bases unmatched. Germline CDR1 reads ENHRY; CDR2 reads SYGVKD. In DNA form, the CDR3 reads TGTGCCATCAGTGGCTTCGGGGGGAGCTCCTACAATGAGCAGTTCTTC. It encodes CAISGFGGSSYNEQFF.

The V call is TRBV10-3, the J call TRBJ1-1; possible D gene TRBD1, 5 bases. The CDR3 spans 14 residues. The germline gives CDR1 ENHRY, CDR2 SYGVKD. V was shortened by 7 bases and J by 4 bases, with 16 bases between the two germline ends. CDR3 sequence reads: CAIKKTGLATEAFF. The DNA of the CDR3 is TGTGCCATCAAAAAAACAGGATTGGCCACTGAAGCTTTCTTT.

The chain joins TRBV12-3 or TRBV12-4 to TRBJ2-1, with D unclear. V lost 6 bases and J lost 9, with 12 bases in between. The CDR3 sequence is 12 residues long. CDR3 sequence: CASRQIGIEQFF. The CDR3 DNA follows: TGTGCCAGCAGACAGATCGGAATTGAGCAGTTCTTC.

The CDR3 loop reads CASTNRRDRNPYGYTF. The CDR3 DNA reads as TGTGCCAGCACCAACCGCCGGGACAGGAATCCCTATGGCTACACCTTC. The chain joins TRBV7-8 to TRBJ1-2, with 8 bases aligning to TRBD1. The CDR3 is made up of 16 amino acids. CDR1 and CDR2 from the germline V gene are SGHVS and FQNEAQ. V shed 7 bases and J 4 bases; nucleotides not matched to a gene: 14.

V gene TRBV19 combines with J gene TRBJ1-2, with TRBD1 identical over 7 bases. This CDR3 spans 16 amino acids. The V gene end was trimmed by 5 bases and the J gene end by 0 bases; junction bases not matched to a gene: 9. Per the germline V gene, CDR1 is LNHDA and CDR2 is SQIVND (reference sequence). The CDR3 DNA is TGTGCCAGTAGTCTGAAAGGGGGCCCAACTAACTATGGCTACACCTTC. Its protein is CASSLKGGPTNYGYTF. Supplemented by reference TRBV19 and TRBJ1-2, the full variable domain reads DGGITQSPKYLFRKEGQNVTLSCEQNLNHDAMYWYRQDPGQGLRLIYYSQIVNDFQKGDIAEGYSVSREKKESFPLTVTSAQKNPTAFYLCASSLKGGPTNYGYTFGSGTRLTVV.

This chain joins TRBV7-9 and TRBJ2-5, with 10 bases fitting TRBD1. V lost 5 bases to trimming and J lost 5 bases; unmatched junction nucleotides: 5. Looked up from germline, CDR1 is SEHNR and CDR2 is FQNEAQ (reference sequence). The CDR3 runs to 14 residues. The DNA for the CDR3 is TGTGCCAGCAGCCCGGGACAGGGGAAGGAGACCCAGTACTTC. Protein: CASSPGQGKETQYF.